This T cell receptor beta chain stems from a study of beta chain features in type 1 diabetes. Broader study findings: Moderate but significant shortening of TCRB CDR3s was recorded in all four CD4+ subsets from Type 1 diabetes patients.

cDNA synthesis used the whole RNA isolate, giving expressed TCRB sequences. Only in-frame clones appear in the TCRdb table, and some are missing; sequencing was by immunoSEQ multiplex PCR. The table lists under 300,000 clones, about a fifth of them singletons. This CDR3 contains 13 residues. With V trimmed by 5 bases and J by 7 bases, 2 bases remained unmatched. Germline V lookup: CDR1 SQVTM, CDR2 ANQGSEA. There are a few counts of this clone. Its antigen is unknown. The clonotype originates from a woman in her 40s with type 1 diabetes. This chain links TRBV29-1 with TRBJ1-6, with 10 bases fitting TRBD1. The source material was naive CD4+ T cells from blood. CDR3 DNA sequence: TGCAGCGTTTCGACAGGGGGCAATTCACCCCTCCACTTT. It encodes CSVSTGGNSPLHF.